A single sample is the source of the 31 T cell receptor beta chains below, sequenced in a study of cytomegalovirus exposure and HLA in healthy donors. The primer mix had 60 Vbeta and 13 Jbeta primers. Sequencing used immunoSEQ multiplex PCR; TCRdb keeps in-frame clones, though not all of them. In the table there are more than 65,000 clones, 65% to 75% of which are singletons. What was sequenced was PBMCs. These receptors were taken from a woman aged 55-75 years in good health and CMV-seropositive.

The chain couples TRBV5-1 to TRBJ2-3; weak D call: TRBD2 (6 bases). The germline V gene encodes CDR1 SGHRS and CDR2 YFSETQ. V lost 2 bases to trimming and J lost 1 base, with 20 bases between them. The length of the CDR3 is 18 residues. CDR3 nucleotide sequence: TGCGCCAGCAGCTTTTTGACAACCCCTAGGGAGGGCACAGATACGCAGTATTTT. Translation: CASSFLTTPREGTDTQYF.

The chain couples TRBV19 to TRBJ2-3; 11 bases are shared with TRBD2. CDR1 is LNHDA and CDR2 is SQIVND in the germline V gene (reference sequence). The CDR3 spans 17 residues. V dropped 0 bases and J dropped 3; count of bases not matched to a gene: 5. CDR3 in amino acids: CASSIDDSGGATDTQYF. The DNA for the CDR3 is TGTGCCAGTAGTATAGACGATAGCGGGGGGGCGACAGATACGCAGTATTTT.

The chain links TRBV2 to TRBJ2-1, with D possibly matching TRBD2 (5 bases). V was clipped by 7 bases and J by 6 bases, with 16 bases between them. The CDR3 has 14 residues. The germline V gene has CDR1 SNHLY and CDR2 FYNNEI. CDR3 amino acids: CASKDRGISNEQFF. The CDR3, as DNA: TGTGCCAGCAAAGATCGGGGTATCTCCAATGAGCAGTTCTTC.

This clone was seen only a few times. This rearrangement joins TRBV6-5 to TRBJ1-1, with D possibly TRBD1 on 5 matching bases. Germline V gene sequence: CDR1 MNHEY, CDR2 SVGAGI. V was trimmed by 0 bases and J by 5 bases, leaving 10 bases between them. The CDR3 runs to 14 residues. CDR3 nucleotides: TGTGCCAGCAGTTACTCGCCAGGGTGGACTGAAGCTTTCTTT. This gives the protein CASSYSPGWTEAFF.

V is TRBV18 and J is TRBJ1-6; D is unresolved. CDR3 length: 12 amino acids. CDR1 is KGHSH and CDR2 is LQKENI in the germline V gene. Trimming took 6 bases from V and 5 from J, leaving 5 bases between them. CDR3 DNA sequence: TGTGCCAGCTCCCCTGATAATTCACCCCTCCACTTT. Protein product: CASSPDNSPLHF.

This clone has only one observation. This chain links TRBV6-6 with TRBJ2-3; 10 bases are shared with TRBD1. The CDR3 length is 16 residues. Trimming removed 2 bases from V and 4 bases from J; junction bases left unmatched: 6. Germline values: CDR1 MNHNY, CDR2 SVGAGI (reference sequence). The CDR3 region is CASSYADRGRADTQYF. The CDR3 coding sequence is TGTGCCAGCAGTTACGCAGACAGGGGGCGTGCAGATACGCAGTATTTT.

The rearrangement links TRBV6-6 to TRBJ1-1; the match to TRBD1 covers 7 bases. Trimming took 2 bases from V and 0 from J; bases not matched to a gene: 6. The CDR3 has 16 amino acids. Germline lookup yields CDR1 MNHNY and CDR2 SVGAGI (reference sequence). The CDR3 DNA reads TGTGCCAGCAGTTACGGGATGGGACAGTTGAACACTGAAGCTTTCTTT. Translated: CASSYGMGQLNTEAFF.

This chain connects TRBV5-1 to TRBJ1-2; TRBD1 agrees at 9 bases. CDR3 length: 15 amino acids. V shed 0 bases and J 10 bases; nucleotides not matched to a gene: 10. Per the germline V gene, CDR1 is SGHRS and CDR2 is YFSETQ. CDR3 sequence (DNA): TGCGCCAGCAGCTTGGGGTCCGGACAGGGGATTGCCTACACCTTC. It yields the protein CASSLGSGQGIAYTF.

The chain couples TRBV7-2 to TRBJ1-3; D is perhaps TRBD1 (6 bases). Germline V gene data show CDR1 as SGHTA and CDR2 as FQGNSA. This CDR3 comprises 16 residues. V was pared by 2 bases and J by 4 bases, with 15 bases between. In nucleotides, the CDR3 is TGTGCCAGCAGCTTAATGGCGAGGGGGGGCGGAAACACCATATATTTT. Its translation: CASSLMARGGGNTIYF.

This rearrangement joins TRBV6-6 to TRBJ1-5; a weak D match, TRBD1 (5 bases). This CDR3 contains 14 residues. V lost 7 bases, J lost 4 bases, and 14 bases lay in between. The germline CDR1 and CDR2 sequences are MNHNY and SVGAGI (reference sequence). The CDR3 reads CASKITGGNQPQHF. CDR3 nucleotide sequence: TGTGCCAGCAAAATCACAGGAGGGAATCAGCCCCAGCATTTT.

This clone was seen a handful of times. The V call is TRBV6-1, the J call TRBJ1-2; 7 bases are a match to TRBD1. The V segment lost 8 bases and the J segment 7 bases; nucleotides outside the gene matches: 7. Germline CDR1 reads MNHNS; CDR2 reads SASEGT. The CDR3 is made up of 12 amino acids. CDR3 in DNA: TGTGCCAGCTCTCGACAGGGCTCTGGCTACACCTTC. Protein: CASSRQGSGYTF.

This clone was counted between two and nine times. The chain is built from TRBV19 and TRBJ2-6; TRBD1 is a possible D gene (5 bases). V was shortened by 4 bases and J by 1 base, with 11 bases between the two germline ends. The germline CDR1 and CDR2 sequences are LNHDA and SQIVND (reference sequence). The CDR3 consists of 16 residues. The CDR3 DNA is TGTGCCAGTAGTAATCAGGGTCGTTCTGGGGCCAACGTCCTGACTTTC. Translating it yields CASSNQGRSGANVLTF. The variable domain in full, completed from reference TRBV19 and TRBJ2-6, reads DGGITQSPKYLFRKEGQNVTLSCEQNLNHDAMYWYRQDPGQGLRLIYYSQIVNDFQKGDIAEGYSVSREKKESFPLTVTSAQKNPTAFYLCASSNQGRSGANVLTFGAGSRLTVL.

This chain links TRBV6-1 with TRBJ1-1; no clear D gene. Trimming removed 4 bases from V and 5 bases from J, with 8 bases in between. The CDR3 is 12 amino acids. Germline V gene lookup returns CDR1 MNHNS and CDR2 SASEGT. The CDR3 loop reads CASSAPRTEAFF. CDR3 DNA sequence: TGTGCCAGCAGTGCTCCTAGGACTGAAGCTTTCTTT.

The chain combines TRBV5-1 with TRBJ2-7; TRBD2 agrees at 9 bases. The CDR3 loop spans 14 amino acids. In germline, CDR1 is SGHRS, CDR2 YFSETQ. Trimming at V came to 6 bases and at J to 2 bases, leaving 6 bases not matched to a gene. The CDR3 nucleotides read TGCGCCAGCACCCCCCTAGCGGGGCCCTACGAGCAGTACTTC. Its translation: CASTPLAGPYEQYF.

The V gene is TRBV9, the J gene TRBJ1-1, with TRBD1 as a possible D gene (6 bases). V was pared by 0 bases and J by 5 bases, with 14 bases between. The germline V gene encodes CDR1 SGDLS and CDR2 YYNGEE. There are 15 residues in the CDR3. The CDR3 DNA is TGTGCCAGCAGCGTAGAGGGCAGGGGAGTAACTGAAGCTTTCTTT. It encodes CASSVEGRGVTEAFF.

V and J are TRBV27 and TRBJ2-2; D is unresolved. The CDR3 runs 14 residues. Germline CDR1 and CDR2: MNHEY and SMNVEV (reference sequence). Trimming stripped 2 bases from V and 7 bases from J, with 11 bases between. The CDR3 reads CASSLAGFGGELFF. CDR3 bases: TGTGCCAGCAGTTTAGCCGGGTTCGGCGGGGAGCTGTTTTTT.

The V call is TRBV2, the J call TRBJ2-7, with a tentative D call TRBD1 (5 bases). Germline V gene sequence: CDR1 SNHLY, CDR2 FYNNEI. Trimming pared 9 bases from V and 0 bases from J, leaving 15 bases between. This CDR3 is built from 14 residues. DNA of the CDR3: TGTGCCAGTAAAGACAGTAACTACTCCTACGAGCAGTACTTC. Amino acid sequence: CASKDSNYSYEQYF.

The chain has TRBV19 and TRBJ1-4; TRBD1 might be the D (6 bases). V lost 0 bases and J 8 bases, leaving 13 bases between the germline ends. This CDR3 has 15 amino acids. Germline CDR1 LNHDA, CDR2 SQIVND (reference sequence). CDR3 bases: TGTGCCAGTAGTATAGATTCTGGGGGCCAAGAAAAACTGTTTTTT. Translation: CASSIDSGGQEKLFF.

For the CDR3, the DNA is TGTGCCAGCAGCGGTACGTGGAGCTATGGCTACACCTTC. This sequence encodes CASSGTWSYGYTF. The rearrangement links TRBV6-5 to TRBJ1-2; D unresolved. This CDR3 has 13 amino acids. CDR1 and CDR2 (germline): MNHEY, SVGAGI. The ends were cut back, 6 bases at V and 4 bases at J, with 12 bases in the middle.

V usage is TRBV7-9 and J usage is TRBJ2-5; 7 positions match TRBD2. Losses at the gene ends were 4 bases for V and 5 bases for J; bases not matched to a gene: 10. Germline loops: CDR1 SEHNR, CDR2 FQNEAQ (reference sequence). The CDR3 totals 15 residues. The CDR3 DNA reads as TGTGCCAGCAGCTCCCAGGGCGGGAGAGTTGAGACCCAGTACTTC. Encoded protein: CASSSQGGRVETQYF.

V is TRBV19 and J is TRBJ1-2; 7 bases match TRBD1. The germline V gene has CDR1 LNHDA and CDR2 SQIVND (reference sequence). V lost 4 bases to trimming and J lost 7 bases; unmatched junction nucleotides: 3. The CDR3 totals 12 residues. CDR3: CASSRGQLGYTF. CDR3 DNA: TGTGCCAGTAGTAGGGGACAGCTTGGCTACACCTTC.

This clone was detected a few times. This sequence joins TRBV7-9 and TRBJ1-2; 9 bases agree with TRBD1. The CDR3 has 11 residues. Germline CDR1 and CDR2: SEHNR and FQNEAQ (reference sequence). V gave up 9 bases and J gave up 8 bases; unmatched junction bases: 4. The CDR3 bases are TGTGCCAGTGGACAGGGGACGGGCTACACCTTC. Amino acids: CASGQGTGYTF. The full variable domain, its missing parts supplied by reference TRBV7-9 and TRBJ1-2, is DTGVSQNPRHKITKRGQNVTFRCDPISEHNRLYWYRQTLGQGPEFLTYFQNEAQLEKSRLLSDRFSAERPKGSFSTLEIQRTEQGDSAMYLCASGQGTGYTFGSGTRLTVV.

With respect to this clone: A far larger clone is one nucleotide away, so this likely arose from a read error. The same CDR3 arises from other DNA sequences in this sample as well. The chain uses TRBV9 and TRBJ1-6; TRBD1 might be the D (5 bases). V was pared by 7 bases and J by 7 bases, with 9 bases between. This CDR3 region has 12 residues. Germline V gives CDR1 SGDLS, CDR2 YYNGEE. The CDR3: CASGAPNSPLHF. In DNA, the CDR3 is TGTGCCAGCGGGGCGCCAAATTCACCCCTCCACTTT.

The CDR3: CAWSVRGPGNTIYF. Written as DNA, the CDR3 is TGTGCCTGGAGTGTACGAGGGCCTGGAAACACCATATATTTT. The chain employs TRBV30 and TRBJ1-3; the D is unclear. The V end lost 0 bases, the J end lost 2 bases, and 8 bases lay between the germline ends. Germline CDR1 GTSNPN, CDR2 SVGIG (reference sequence). The CDR3 covers 14 residues.

The chain uses TRBV6-6 and TRBJ1-1; D possibly corresponds to TRBD1 (6 bases). Germline-derived CDR1 and CDR2 are MNHNY and SVGAGI (reference sequence). This CDR3 is 16 amino acids long. Trimming took 8 bases from V and 5 from J, leaving 24 bases between them. The CDR3 loop is CASYENVGQGSTEAFF. CDR3 in DNA: TGTGCCAGCTACGAAAATGTGGGGCAGGGGAGTACTGAAGCTTTCTTT.

The chain combines TRBV5-1 with TRBJ2-1; 8 bases match TRBD2. The CDR3 contains 16 residues. Germline values: CDR1 SGHRS, CDR2 YFSETQ. V gave up 4 bases and J gave up 5 bases; unmatched junction bases: 11. The CDR3 reads CASSRTGTRGDNEQFF. The CDR3 DNA reads TGCGCCAGCAGCCGTACCGGGACTAGAGGGGACAATGAGCAGTTCTTC.

This sequence joins TRBV6-1 and TRBJ1-6; the D gene is possibly TRBD1 (6 bases). The germline V gene encodes CDR1 MNHNS and CDR2 SASEGT. The CDR3 extends over 12 amino acids. Trimming removed 5 bases from V and 14 bases from J, with 13 bases in between. In DNA form, the CDR3 reads TGTGCCAGCAGTCCCACAGGGTCTGCCCTCCACTTT. It encodes CASSPTGSALHF.

CDR3 amino acids: CASLREIVYNEQFF. The CDR3 DNA sequence: TGTGCCTCCCTGCGGGAGATAGTTTATAATGAGCAGTTCTTC. The chain is built from TRBV7-3 and TRBJ2-1, with 7 nucleotides matching TRBD2. The CDR3 loop spans 14 amino acids. Per germline, CDR1 SGHTA and CDR2 FQGTGA. V was pared by 11 bases and J by 7 bases, with 14 bases of the junction left unmatched. Full variable domain (outside the CDR3, taken from reference TRBV7-3 and TRBJ2-1): GAGVSQTPSNKVTEKGKYVELRCDPISGHTALYWYRQSLGQGPEFLIYFQGTGAADDSGLPNDRFFAVRPEGSVSTLKIQRTERGDSAVYLCASLREIVYNEQFFGPGTRLTVL.

The chain combines TRBV12-2 with TRBJ2-2; TRBD1 reflects the table's D call only, with no check against the DNA. TRBV12-2 is a listed pseudogene. The CDR3 is 15 amino acids. The CDR3 loop reads CASPLPQGNTGELFF. The CDR3, as DNA: TGTGCAAGTCCATTGCCGCAGGGAAACACCGGGGAGCTGTTTTTT.

This chain connects TRBV5-1 to TRBJ2-2; 10 bases match TRBD2. The length of the CDR3 is 16 residues. Germline V gene sequence: CDR1 SGHRS, CDR2 YFSETQ. After removal of 2 bases from V and 0 bases from J, the junction contained 1 base not matched to a gene. The CDR3 protein is CASSLLAGSNTGELFF. Written as DNA, the CDR3 is TGCGCCAGCAGCTTACTAGCGGGGTCGAACACCGGGGAGCTGTTTTTT.

In this sample, this clone turned up a few times. The genes are TRBV5-6 and TRBJ2-5; 10 bases line up with TRBD1. Germline V CDR1 and CDR2: SGHDT, YYEEEE. The CDR3 length is 16 residues. The ends lost 3 bases at V and 4 bases at J; junction bases unmatched: 9. The CDR3 reads CASSSGTGAKGETQYF. CDR3 bases: TGTGCCAGCAGCTCGGGGACAGGGGCCAAGGGAGAGACCCAGTACTTC.